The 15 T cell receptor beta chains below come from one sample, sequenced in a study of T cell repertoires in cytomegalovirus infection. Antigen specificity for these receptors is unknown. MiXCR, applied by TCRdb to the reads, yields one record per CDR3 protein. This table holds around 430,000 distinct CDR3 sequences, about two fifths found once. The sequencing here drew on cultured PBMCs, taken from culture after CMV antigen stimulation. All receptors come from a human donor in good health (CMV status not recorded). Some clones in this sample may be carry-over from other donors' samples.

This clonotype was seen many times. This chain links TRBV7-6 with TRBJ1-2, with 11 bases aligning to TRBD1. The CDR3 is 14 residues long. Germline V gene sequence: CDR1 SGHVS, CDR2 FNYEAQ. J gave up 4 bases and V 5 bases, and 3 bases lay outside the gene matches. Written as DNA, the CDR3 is TGTGCCAGCAGCCCCGGACAGGGGGCCTATGGCTACACCTTC. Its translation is CASSPGQGAYGYTF. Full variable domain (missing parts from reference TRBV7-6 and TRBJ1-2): GAGVSQSPRYKVTKRGQDVALRCDPISGHVSLYWYRQALGQGPEFLTYFNYEAQQDKSGLPNDRFSAERPEGSISTLTIQRTEQRDSAMYRCASSPGQGAYGYTFGSGTRLTVV.

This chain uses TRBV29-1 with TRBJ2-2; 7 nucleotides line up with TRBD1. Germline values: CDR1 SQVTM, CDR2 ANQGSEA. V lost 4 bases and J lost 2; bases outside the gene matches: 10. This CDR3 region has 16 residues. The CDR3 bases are TGCAGCGTTGGAGAATTTAGGACAGGAAACACCGGGGAGCTGTTTTTT. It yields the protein CSVGEFRTGNTGELFF.

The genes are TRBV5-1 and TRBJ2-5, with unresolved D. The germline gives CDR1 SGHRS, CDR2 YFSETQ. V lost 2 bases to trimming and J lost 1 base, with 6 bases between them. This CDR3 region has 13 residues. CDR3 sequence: CASSFDLQETQYF. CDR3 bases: TGCGCCAGCAGCTTCGACCTCCAAGAGACCCAGTACTTC.

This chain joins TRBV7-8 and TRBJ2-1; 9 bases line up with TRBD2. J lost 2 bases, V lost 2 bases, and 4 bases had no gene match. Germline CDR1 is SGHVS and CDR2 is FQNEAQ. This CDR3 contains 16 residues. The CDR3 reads CASSLIGGGAYNEQFF. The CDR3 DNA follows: TGTGCCAGCAGCTTAATCGGCGGGGGGGCCTACAATGAGCAGTTCTTC.

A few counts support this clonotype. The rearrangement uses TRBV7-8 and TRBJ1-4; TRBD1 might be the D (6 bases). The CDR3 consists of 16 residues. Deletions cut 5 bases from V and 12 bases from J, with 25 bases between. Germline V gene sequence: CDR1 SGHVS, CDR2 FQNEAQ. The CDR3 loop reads CASSARRDTSRLELFF. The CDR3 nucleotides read TGTGCCAGCAGCGCGCGGCGGGACACGAGCCGGCTGGAACTGTTTTTT.

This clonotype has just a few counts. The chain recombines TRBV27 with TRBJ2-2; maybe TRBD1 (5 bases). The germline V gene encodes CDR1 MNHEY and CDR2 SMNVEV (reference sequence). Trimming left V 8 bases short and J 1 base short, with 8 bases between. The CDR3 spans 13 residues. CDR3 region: CASATGNTGELFF. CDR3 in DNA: TGTGCCAGCGCAACAGGGAACACCGGGGAGCTGTTTTTT.

The CDR3 protein is CASSLKRGQAYGYTF. In DNA, the CDR3 is TGTGCCAGCAGCTTAAAACGGGGACAGGCGTATGGCTACACCTTC. The chain links TRBV7-4 to TRBJ1-2; 8 bases agree with TRBD1. The CDR3 is made up of 15 amino acids. V dropped 2 bases and J dropped 5; count of bases not matched to a gene: 7. Germline V gene data show CDR1 as SGHVT and CDR2 as SQSDAQ.

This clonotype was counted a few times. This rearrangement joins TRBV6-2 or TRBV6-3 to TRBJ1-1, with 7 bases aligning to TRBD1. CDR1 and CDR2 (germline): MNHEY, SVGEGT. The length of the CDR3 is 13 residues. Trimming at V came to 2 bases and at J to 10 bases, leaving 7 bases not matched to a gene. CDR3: CASSYGDRAAAFF. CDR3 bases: TGTGCCAGCAGTTACGGCGACAGGGCGGCAGCTTTCTTT.

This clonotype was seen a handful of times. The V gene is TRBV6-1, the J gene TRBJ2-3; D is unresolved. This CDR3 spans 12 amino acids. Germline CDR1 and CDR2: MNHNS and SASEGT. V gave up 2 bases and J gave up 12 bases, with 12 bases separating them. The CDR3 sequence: CASSETGTRQYF. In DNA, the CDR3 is TGTGCCAGCAGTGAAACCGGTACCCGTCAGTATTTT.

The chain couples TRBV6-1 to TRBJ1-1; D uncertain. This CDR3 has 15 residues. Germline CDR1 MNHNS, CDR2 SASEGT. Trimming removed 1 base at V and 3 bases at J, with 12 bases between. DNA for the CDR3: TGTGCCAGCAGTGAAGGGTTTTTGCCGGACACTGAAGCTTTCTTT. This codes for CASSEGFLPDTEAFF.

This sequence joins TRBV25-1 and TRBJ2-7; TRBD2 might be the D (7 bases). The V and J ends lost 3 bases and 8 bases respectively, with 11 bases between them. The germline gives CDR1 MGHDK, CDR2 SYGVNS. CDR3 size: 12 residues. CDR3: CASSEGGLKQYF. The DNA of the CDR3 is TGTGCCAGCAGTGAGGGGGGGCTGAAGCAGTACTTC.

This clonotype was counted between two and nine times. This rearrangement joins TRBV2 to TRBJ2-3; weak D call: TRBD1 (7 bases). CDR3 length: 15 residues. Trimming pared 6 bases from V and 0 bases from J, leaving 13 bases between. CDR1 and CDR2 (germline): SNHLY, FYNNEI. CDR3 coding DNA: TGTGCCAGCAGCCCCAGGGGGGAGAGCACAGATACGCAGTATTTT. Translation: CASSPRGESTDTQYF.

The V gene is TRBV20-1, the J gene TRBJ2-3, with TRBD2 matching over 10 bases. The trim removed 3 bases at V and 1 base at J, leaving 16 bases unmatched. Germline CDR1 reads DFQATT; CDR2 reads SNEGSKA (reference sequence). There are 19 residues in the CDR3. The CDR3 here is CSASGLRTSGRSGTDTQYF. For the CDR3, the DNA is TGCAGTGCTAGTGGTCTCAGGACTAGCGGTCGTAGTGGCACAGATACGCAGTATTTT.

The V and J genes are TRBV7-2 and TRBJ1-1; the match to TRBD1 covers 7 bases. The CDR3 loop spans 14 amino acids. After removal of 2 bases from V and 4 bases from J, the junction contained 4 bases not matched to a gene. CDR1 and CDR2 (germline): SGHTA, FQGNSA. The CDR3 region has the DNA TGTGCCAGCAGCTTAAACAGGGGCGGCACTGAAGCTTTCTTT. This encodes CASSLNRGGTEAFF.

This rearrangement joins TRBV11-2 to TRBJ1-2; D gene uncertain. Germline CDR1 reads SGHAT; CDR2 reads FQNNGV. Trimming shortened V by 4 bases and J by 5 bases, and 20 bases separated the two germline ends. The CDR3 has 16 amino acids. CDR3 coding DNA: TGTGCCAGCAGCTCCTCCCTGGACGGGTTTGGATATGGCTACACCTTC. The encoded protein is CASSSSLDGFGYGYTF.